The 21 T cell receptor beta chains below were found in one sample sequenced in a study of T cell responses to AZD1222 COVID-19 vaccine. The repertoire was sequenced with immunoSEQ multiplex PCR; TCRdb's copy has only in-frame clones and lacks some. Counted here are some 110,000 clones, about 90% occurring once; the ten biggest clones make up about 1.4%. The sample here was peripheral blood, taken 28 days after the second AZD1222 dose. Receptors were obtained from an adult who received the AZD1222 COVID-19 vaccine.

The V gene is TRBV18, the J gene TRBJ1-4, with TRBD1 matching over 7 bases. This CDR3 contains 15 residues. After removal of 6 bases from V and 3 bases from J, the junction contained 7 bases not matched to a gene. In germline, CDR1 is KGHSH, CDR2 LQKENI. CDR3 sequence: CASSSFDRANEKLFF. The CDR3 nucleotides are TGTGCCAGCTCGTCGTTCGACAGGGCTAATGAAAAACTGTTTTTT.

The V and J genes are TRBV18 and TRBJ1-2; D remains ambiguous. The CDR3 loop spans 14 amino acids. Trimming removed 3 bases from V and 4 bases from J, with 12 bases in between. Per the germline V gene, CDR1 is KGHSH and CDR2 is LQKENI. The CDR3 bases are TGTGCCAGCTCACCCCGGGAGGTTGGCTATGGCTACACCTTC. Its translation is CASSPREVGYGYTF.

The chain links TRBV2 to TRBJ1-5, with D unresolved. The CDR3 extends over 16 amino acids. V was pared by 0 bases and J by 6 bases, with 15 bases between. Per the germline V gene, CDR1 is SNHLY and CDR2 is FYNNEI. The CDR3 sequence is CASSEAGGGMLQPQHF. In nucleotides, the CDR3 is TGTGCCAGCAGTGAAGCGGGAGGCGGGATGCTTCAGCCCCAGCATTTT.

With respect to this clone: The junction departs from the called germline gene at one end, perhaps through a read error. The J gene is TRBJ1-2, the V gene TRBV5-1, with 8 bases matching TRBD1. CDR1 SGHRS and CDR2 YFSETQ come from the germline V gene. This CDR3 comprises 15 residues. The CDR3 region is CASSLGQAANYGYTF. The CDR3 DNA sequence: TGCGCCAGCAGTTTGGGACAGGCCGCTAACTATGGCTACACCTTC.

In this sample, this clone turned up once. This rearrangement joins TRBV9 to TRBJ1-2; D is uncertain. Trimming stripped 5 bases from V and 2 bases from J, with 7 bases between. The CDR3 runs to 12 residues. In germline, CDR1 is SGDLS, CDR2 YYNGEE. The CDR3 loop reads CASREDNYGYTF. CDR3 coding DNA: TGTGCCAGCAGAGAAGACAACTATGGCTACACCTTC.

The V call is TRBV4-1, the J call TRBJ1-1; D may be TRBD1 (5 bases). The germline V gene encodes CDR1 MGHRA and CDR2 YSYEKL. This CDR3 region has 13 residues. Trimming removed 4 bases at V and 2 bases at J, with 8 bases between. CDR3 coding DNA: TGCGCCAGCAGCCTAGGACACAACACTGAAGCTTTCTTT. It encodes CASSLGHNTEAFF.

This clone is classed as large. The rearrangement links TRBV12-3 or TRBV12-4 to TRBJ2-7; tentatively, D is TRBD2 (5 bases). The ends were cut back, 6 bases at V and 4 bases at J, with 13 bases in the middle. CDR3 length: 13 residues. The CDR3 reads CASSWTGSYEQYF. The CDR3 DNA reads as TGTGCCAGCAGCTGGACTGGTTCGTACGAGCAGTACTTC.

The chain has TRBV6-5 and TRBJ2-3; D remains unclear. The germline V and J ends were trimmed by 6 bases and 5 bases, with 12 bases remaining between them. Germline V gives CDR1 MNHEY, CDR2 SVGAGI. The CDR3 extends over 13 amino acids. CDR3 residues: CASSPEDGDTQYF. CDR3 sequence (DNA): TGTGCCAGCAGCCCCGAGGATGGAGATACGCAGTATTTT.

This clone was recorded only once. CDR3 sequence: CASSLGTGRDNQPQHF. CDR3 sequence (DNA): TGTGCCAGCAGCTTGGGAACAGGGAGAGACAATCAGCCCCAGCATTTT. The V call is TRBV7-9, the J call TRBJ1-5, with D perhaps TRBD1 (6 bases). Per germline, CDR1 SEHNR and CDR2 FQNEAQ (reference sequence). The CDR3 spans 16 residues. The V and J ends lost 3 bases and 3 bases respectively, with 15 bases between them.

The rearrangement joins TRBV18 to TRBJ1-3; D uncertain. V dropped 5 bases and J dropped 0 bases, with 17 bases sitting between them. The CDR3 is made up of 17 amino acids. CDR1 KGHSH and CDR2 LQKENI come from the germline V gene. The CDR3 spells CASSSILDGISGNTIYF. In nucleotides, the CDR3 is TGTGCCAGCTCATCAATACTGGACGGAATCTCTGGAAACACCATATATTTT.

The gene calls are TRBV6-6 and TRBJ1-2; the D gene is possibly TRBD1 (6 bases). Germline lookup yields CDR1 MNHNY and CDR2 SVGAGI (reference sequence). V lost 2 bases, J lost 4 bases, and 11 bases lay in between. This CDR3 comprises 14 residues. CDR3 loop: CASSYLGQSYGYTF. CDR3 DNA sequence: TGTGCCAGCAGTTACCTAGGACAGTCCTATGGCTACACCTTC.

The chain has TRBV28 and TRBJ2-4; D gene uncertain. CDR3 length: 13 residues. V lost 8 bases and J 1 base, leaving 9 bases between the germline ends. Per the germline V gene, CDR1 is MDHEN and CDR2 is SYDVKM. The CDR3 DNA sequence: TGTGCCAGCCGGTTCTCGGCCAAAAACATTCAGTACTTC. This gives the protein CASRFSAKNIQYF.

The rearrangement joins TRBV7-2 to TRBJ1-4; TRBD1 matches at 9 bases. The V segment lost 6 bases and the J segment 7 bases; nucleotides outside the gene matches: 18. The germline CDR1 and CDR2 sequences are SGHTA and FQGNSA. This CDR3 has 18 residues. In DNA, the CDR3 is TGTGCCAGCAGTTCTAGGGCACAGGGGGCGCTTGTAGGTGAAAAACTGTTTTTT. Its protein product is CASSSRAQGALVGEKLFF.

V is TRBV3-1 (or the pseudogene TRBV3-2) and J is TRBJ1-1; 7 nucleotides line up with TRBD1. Germline lookup yields CDR1 LGHDT and CDR2 YNNKEL (reference sequence). The V gene end was trimmed by 7 bases and the J gene end by 3 bases; junction bases not matched to a gene: 5. This CDR3 has 13 residues. CDR3 in amino acids: CASTSQGYTEAFF. CDR3 DNA sequence: TGTGCCAGCACCTCACAGGGGTACACTGAAGCTTTCTTT.

This sequence joins TRBV25-1 and TRBJ1-1; D call uncertain. CDR1 MGHDK and CDR2 SYGVNS come from the germline V gene. The CDR3 has 14 amino acids. V lost 5 bases and J 0 bases, leaving 10 bases between the germline ends. The CDR3 nucleotides are TGTGCCAGCAGTCCCCAGGCCCTGAACACTGAAGCTTTCTTT. Residues: CASSPQALNTEAFF.

The chain combines TRBV25-1 with TRBJ2-5, with 9 positions matching TRBD2. Trimming at V came to 2 bases and at J to 4 bases, leaving 2 bases not matched to a gene. In germline, CDR1 is MGHDK, CDR2 SYGVNS. The CDR3 sequence is 14 residues long. CDR3 sequence reads: CASSELAGRETQYF. CDR3 sequence (DNA): TGTGCCAGCAGTGAACTAGCGGGAAGAGAGACCCAGTACTTC.

Points on this clone: At the DNA level, this CDR3 is encoded by other sequences in the same sample as well. The chain joins TRBV2 to TRBJ2-1; the match to TRBD1 covers 9 bases. The CDR3 loop spans 12 amino acids. Unmatched junction bases numbered 3, after V lost 8 bases and J lost 7 bases. Germline V gives CDR1 SNHLY, CDR2 FYNNEI. CDR3 in amino acids: CASGDRGNEQFF. CDR3 coding DNA: TGTGCCAGCGGAGACAGGGGGAATGAGCAGTTCTTC.

The chain has TRBV28 and TRBJ1-5; D remains unclear. V was pared by 1 base and J by 3 bases, with 7 bases between. The CDR3 sequence is 14 residues long. Germline-derived CDR1 and CDR2 are MDHEN and SYDVKM. CDR3 region: CASSLSGNNQPQHF. CDR3 DNA sequence: TGTGCCAGCAGTTTATCGGGGAACAATCAGCCCCAGCATTTT.

As concerns this clone: Other DNA sequences in this sample translate to the same CDR3. The chain couples TRBV18 to TRBJ2-7; D uncertain. CDR1 and CDR2 from the germline V gene are KGHSH and LQKENI. V lost 1 base, J lost 2 bases, and 3 bases lay in between. The CDR3 runs 12 residues. For the CDR3, the DNA is TGTGCCAGCTCACCACAGACCTACGAGCAGTACTTC. As protein: CASSPQTYEQYF. Full variable domain (remainder filled in from reference TRBV18 and TRBJ2-7): NAGVMQNPRHLVRRRGQEARLRCSPMKGHSHVYWYRQLPEEGLKFMVYLQKENIIDESGMPKERFSAEFPKEGPSILRIQQVVRGDSAAYFCASSPQTYEQYFGPGTRLTVT.

The rearrangement links TRBV28 to TRBJ1-2; 12 bases are a match to TRBD1. V lost 7 bases, J lost 8 bases, and 5 bases stayed unmatched. The CDR3 consists of 13 residues. CDR1 MDHEN and CDR2 SYDVKM come from the germline V gene. The CDR3 nucleotides read TGTGCCAGCATGGGACAGGGGGCGAGCGGCTACACCTTC. Translating it yields CASMGQGASGYTF.

This sequence joins TRBV27 and TRBJ1-1, with 8 bases fitting TRBD1. V trimming: 4 bases; J trimming: 13 bases; junction bases outside the gene matches: 14. Germline CDR1 and CDR2: MNHEY and SMNVEV (reference sequence). This CDR3 region has 14 residues. The CDR3 DNA reads as TGTGCCAGCAGTTCATCCGGGACAGGCGTGAAGCTTTTCTTT. It specifies CASSSSGTGVKLFF.